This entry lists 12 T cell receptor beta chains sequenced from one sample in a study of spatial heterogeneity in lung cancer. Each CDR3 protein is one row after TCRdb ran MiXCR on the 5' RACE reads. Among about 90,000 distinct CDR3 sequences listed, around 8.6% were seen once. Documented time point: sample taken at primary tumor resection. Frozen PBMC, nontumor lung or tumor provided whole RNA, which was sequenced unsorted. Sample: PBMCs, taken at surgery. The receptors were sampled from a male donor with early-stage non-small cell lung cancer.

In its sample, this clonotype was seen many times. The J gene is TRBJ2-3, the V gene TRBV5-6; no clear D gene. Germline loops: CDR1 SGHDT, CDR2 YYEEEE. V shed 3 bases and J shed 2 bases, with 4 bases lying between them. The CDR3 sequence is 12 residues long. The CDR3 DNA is TGTGCCAGCAGCTCCAACACAGATACGCAGTATTTT. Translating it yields CASSSNTDTQYF.

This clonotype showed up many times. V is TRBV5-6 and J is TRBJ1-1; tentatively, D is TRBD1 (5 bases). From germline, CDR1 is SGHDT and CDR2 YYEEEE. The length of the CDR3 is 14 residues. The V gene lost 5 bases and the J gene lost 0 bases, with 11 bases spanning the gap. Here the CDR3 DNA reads TGTGCCAGCAGTTGGACACTAATGAACACTGAAGCTTTCTTT. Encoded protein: CASSWTLMNTEAFF.

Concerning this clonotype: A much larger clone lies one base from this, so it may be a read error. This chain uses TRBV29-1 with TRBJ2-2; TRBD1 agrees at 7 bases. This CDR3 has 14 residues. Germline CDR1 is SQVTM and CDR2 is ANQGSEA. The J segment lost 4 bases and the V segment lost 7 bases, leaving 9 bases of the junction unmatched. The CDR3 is CSAKTGYATGELFF. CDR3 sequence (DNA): TGCAGCGCCAAGACAGGGTATGCCACCGGGGAGCTGTTTTTT.

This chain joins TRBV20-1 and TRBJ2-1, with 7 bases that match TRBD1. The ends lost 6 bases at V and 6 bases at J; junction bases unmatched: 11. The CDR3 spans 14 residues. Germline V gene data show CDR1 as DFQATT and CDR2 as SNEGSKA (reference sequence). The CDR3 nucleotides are TGCAGTGCCCGGGGACAGTCAGCCCCCAATGAGCAGTTCTTC. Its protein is CSARGQSAPNEQFF.

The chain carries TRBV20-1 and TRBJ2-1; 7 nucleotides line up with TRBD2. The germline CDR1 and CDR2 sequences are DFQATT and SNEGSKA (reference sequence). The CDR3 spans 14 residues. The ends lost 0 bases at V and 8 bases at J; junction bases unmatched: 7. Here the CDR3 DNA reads TGCAGTGCTAGAGACCCGGGGGGAAGGGATGAGCAGTTCTTC. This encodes CSARDPGGRDEQFF.

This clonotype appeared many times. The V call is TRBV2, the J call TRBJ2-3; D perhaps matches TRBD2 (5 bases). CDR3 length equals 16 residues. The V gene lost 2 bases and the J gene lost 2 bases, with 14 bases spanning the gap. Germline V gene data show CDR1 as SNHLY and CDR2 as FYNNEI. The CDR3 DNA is TGTGCCAGCAGTGAACAGCGCGGGCAGCACACAGATACGCAGTATTTT. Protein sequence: CASSEQRGQHTDTQYF.

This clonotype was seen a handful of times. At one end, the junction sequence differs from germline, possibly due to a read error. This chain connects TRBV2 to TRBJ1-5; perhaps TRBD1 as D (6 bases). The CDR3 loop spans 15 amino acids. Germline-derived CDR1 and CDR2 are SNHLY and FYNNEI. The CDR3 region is CASSERSQGNLPQHF. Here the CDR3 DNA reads TGTGCCAGCAGTGAACGGTCACAGGGAAATCTGCCCCAGCATTTT.

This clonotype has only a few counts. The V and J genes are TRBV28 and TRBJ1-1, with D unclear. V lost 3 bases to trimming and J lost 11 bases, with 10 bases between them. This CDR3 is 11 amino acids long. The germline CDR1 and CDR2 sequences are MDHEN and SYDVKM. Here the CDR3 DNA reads TGTGCCAGCAGTTTCTCTTACTACGCTTTCTTT. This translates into CASSFSYYAFF.

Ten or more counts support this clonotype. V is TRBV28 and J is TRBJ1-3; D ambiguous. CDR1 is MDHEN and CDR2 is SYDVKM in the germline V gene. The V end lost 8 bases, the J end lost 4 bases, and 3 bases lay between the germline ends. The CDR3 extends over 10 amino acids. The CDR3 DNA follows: TGTGCCAGCGGAGGAAACACCATATATTTT. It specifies CASGGNTIYF.

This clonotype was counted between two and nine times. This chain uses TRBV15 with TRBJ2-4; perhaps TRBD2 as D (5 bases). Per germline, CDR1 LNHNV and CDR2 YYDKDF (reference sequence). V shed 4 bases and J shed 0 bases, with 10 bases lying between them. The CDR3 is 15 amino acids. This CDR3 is CATSTMDLAKNIQYF. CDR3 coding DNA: TGTGCCACCAGCACTATGGACTTAGCCAAAAACATTCAGTACTTC.

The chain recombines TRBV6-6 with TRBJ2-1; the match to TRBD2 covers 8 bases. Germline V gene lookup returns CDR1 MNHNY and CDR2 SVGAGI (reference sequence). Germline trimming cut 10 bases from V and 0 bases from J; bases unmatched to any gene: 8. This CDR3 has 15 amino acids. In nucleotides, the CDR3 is TGTGCCACCTTGAGGAGCGGGAGCTCCTACAATGAGCAGTTCTTC. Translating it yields CATLRSGSSYNEQFF.

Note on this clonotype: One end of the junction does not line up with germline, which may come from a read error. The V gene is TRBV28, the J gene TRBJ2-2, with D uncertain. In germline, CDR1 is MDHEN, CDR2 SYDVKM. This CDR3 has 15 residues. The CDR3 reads CPSSLSQTNTGELFF. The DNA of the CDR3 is TGTCCCAGCAGTTTATCACAGACGAACACCGGGGAGCTGTTTTTT.